This TCR beta chain stems from a study of identical twins. Study observations and caveats: The models systematically underestimated how much out-of-frame TCR alpha was shared in monozygotic twins.

cDNA molecules carried unique molecular identifiers, and template switching added a universal primer site. Using its own MiXCR run on the 5' RACE reads, TCRdb lists one record per CDR3 protein. Of 350,000 to 500,000 distinct CDR3 sequences listed, about 18% are singletons. This clonotype was counted ten times or more. Antigen: not known. V was trimmed by 5 bases and J by 4 bases, leaving 18 bases between them. CDR1 and CDR2 (germline): MDHEN, SYDVKM. The CDR3 extends over 16 amino acids. This chain uses TRBV28 with TRBJ1-5, with D uncertain. The source material was naive T cells sorted from blood. The sequence was collected from a man aged 45-65 years in good health. CDR3 sequence (DNA): TGTGCCAGCAGTAAAGACGGCCCACGGGTTAATCAGCCCCAGCATTTT. This sequence encodes CASSKDGPRVNQPQHF.